Described below is a single T cell receptor beta chain sequence and its context. This sample was taken from a study of blood T cell repertoires in COVID-19. Study background: In each case, the material was cDNA or gDNA derived from T cells, B-cell-depleted T cells, or PBMCs.

In germline, CDR1 is SGHDT, CDR2 YYEEEE. CDR3 length: 15 residues. Trimming removed 3 bases from V and 4 bases from J, with 16 bases in between. Profiling relied on immunoSEQ multiplex PCR, and the TCRdb table lists in-frame clones only, not all of them. The data contain about 120,000 clones, around 77% of them seen just once; the ten biggest clones take up 7.9%. This clonotype originated in a human donor in a cohort sampled during active COVID-19. V is TRBV5-6 and J is TRBJ1-2; D is unclear. Input material: peripheral blood. The CDR3 DNA reads TGTGCCAGCAGCTCACAAGTGTTGCCAGGCTATGGCTACACCTTC. It specifies CASSSQVLPGYGYTF.